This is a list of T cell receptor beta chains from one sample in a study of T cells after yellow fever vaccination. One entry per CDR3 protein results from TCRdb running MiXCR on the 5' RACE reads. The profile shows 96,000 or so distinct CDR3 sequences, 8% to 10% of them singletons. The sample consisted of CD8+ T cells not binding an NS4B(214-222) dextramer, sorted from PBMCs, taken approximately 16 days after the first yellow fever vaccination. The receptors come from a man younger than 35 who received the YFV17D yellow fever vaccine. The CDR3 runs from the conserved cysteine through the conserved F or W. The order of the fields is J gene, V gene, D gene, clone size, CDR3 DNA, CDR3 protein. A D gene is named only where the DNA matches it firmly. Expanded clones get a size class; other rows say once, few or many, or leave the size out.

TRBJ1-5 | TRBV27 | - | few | TGTGCCAGCAGTTTATCTTACGGGGATCAGCCCCAGCATTTT | CASSLSYGDQPQHF
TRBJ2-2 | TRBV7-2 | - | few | TGTGCCAGCAGCCCCACCCGGCGAGGTGTCGGGGAGCTGTTTTTT | CASSPTRRGVGELFF
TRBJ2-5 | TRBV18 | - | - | TGTGCCAGCTCACCACCGTCGGAAGGAACCCAGTACTTC | CASSPPSEGTQYF
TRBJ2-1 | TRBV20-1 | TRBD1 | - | TGCAGTGCTGAAGACAGGGGGCCCTACAATGAGCAGTTCTTC | CSAEDRGPYNEQFF
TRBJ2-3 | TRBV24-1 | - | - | TGTGCCACCAGCCATAGCACAGATACGCAGTATTTT | CATSHSTDTQYF
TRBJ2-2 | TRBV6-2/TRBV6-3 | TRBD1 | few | TGTGCCAGCAGTACCACCCAGTGGGACAGGGCGAACACCGGGGAGCTGTTTTTT | CASSTTQWDRANTGELFF
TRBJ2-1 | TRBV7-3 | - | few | TGTGCCAGCAGCTTAGCCGAGTACAATGAGCAGTTCTTC | CASSLAEYNEQFF
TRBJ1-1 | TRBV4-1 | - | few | TGCGCCAGCGCCCAGACGGTTAACACTGAAGCTTTCTTT | CASAQTVNTEAFF
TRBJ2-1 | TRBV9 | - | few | TGTGCCAGCAGCGCCGGAGAGCGAGGCTATCGGGGAGATGAGCAGTTCTTC | CASSAGERGYRGDEQFF
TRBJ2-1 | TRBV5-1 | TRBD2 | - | TGCGCCAGTGGACTAGCGGGGGCGAATGAGCAGTTCTTC | CASGLAGANEQFF
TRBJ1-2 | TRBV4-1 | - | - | TGCGCCAGCAGCCAAGCCCCAGACTATGGCTACACCTTC | CASSQAPDYGYTF
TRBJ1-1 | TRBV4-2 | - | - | TGTGCCAGCAGCCGAAAGACACTGATGAACACTGAAGCTTTCTTT | CASSRKTLMNTEAFF
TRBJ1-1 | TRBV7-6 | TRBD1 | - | TGTGCCAGCAGCTTAGAAGTCCCCCAGGACAGGACCTTCACTGAAGCTTTCTTT | CASSLEVPQDRTFTEAFF
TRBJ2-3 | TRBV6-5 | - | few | TGTGCCAGCAGTAACTTTTTGGACCGCACAGATACGCAGTATTTT | CASSNFLDRTDTQYF
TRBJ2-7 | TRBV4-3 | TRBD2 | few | TGCGCCAGCAGCCAAGATAGGAGCACGGGACTAGCGGGGGTACTGCAGTACTTC | CASSQDRSTGLAGVLQYF
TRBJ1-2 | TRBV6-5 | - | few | TGTGCCAGCAGTTACGGGCAGGCCTATGGCTACACCTTC | CASSYGQAYGYTF
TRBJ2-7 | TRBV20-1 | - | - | TGCAGTGCTAGCCGGGGCTACGAGCAGTACTTC | CSASRGYEQYF
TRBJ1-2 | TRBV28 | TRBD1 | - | TGTGCCAGCAGTCAGGACAGGGTTAACTATGGCTACACCTTC | CASSQDRVNYGYTF
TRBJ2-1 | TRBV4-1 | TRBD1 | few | TGCGCCAGCAGCCAAGAAAACAGGGGCCGCCTAAATGAGCAGTTCTTC | CASSQENRGRLNEQFF
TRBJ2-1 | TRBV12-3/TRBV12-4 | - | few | TGTGCCAGCAGTTTCAGGGCAATTCACAATGAGCAGTTCTTC | CASSFRAIHNEQFF
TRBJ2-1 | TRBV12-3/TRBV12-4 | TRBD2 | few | TGTGCCAGCAGTTGGGGGACTAGCGGCAATGAGCAGTTCTTC | CASSWGTSGNEQFF
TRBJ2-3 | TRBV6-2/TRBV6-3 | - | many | TGTGCCAGCAGTTACTCATTAATGGCAAAAGGCTTGGCGGATACGCAGTATTTT | CASSYSLMAKGLADTQYF
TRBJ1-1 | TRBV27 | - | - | TGTGCCAGCAGTACGGTCGGCCGCGAAGCTTTCTTT | CASSTVGREAFF
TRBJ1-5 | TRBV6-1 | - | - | TGTGCCAGCAGCGATTACAGATATAGCAATCAGCCCCAGCATTTT | CASSDYRYSNQPQHF
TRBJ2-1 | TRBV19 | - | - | TGTGCCAGTAGTATAGGTAGCTTGGACTACAATGAGCAGTTCTTC | CASSIGSLDYNEQFF
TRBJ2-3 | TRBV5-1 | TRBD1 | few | TGCGCCAGCAGCACGGGACAGGGGTTTGATCCGCAGTATTTT | CASSTGQGFDPQYF
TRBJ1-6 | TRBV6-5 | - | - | TGTGCCAGCAGTTACTCTTTTCGCGCCAGGGCGGCTTCACCCCTCCACTTT | CASSYSFRARAASPLHF
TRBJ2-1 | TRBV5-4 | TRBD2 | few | TGTGCCAGCAGCGGTACTAGCGGGGGTTCTTACAATGAGCAGTTCTTC | CASSGTSGGSYNEQFF
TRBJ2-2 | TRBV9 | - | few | TGTGCCAGCAGCGTACCCCTTGGGACCGGGGAGCTGTTTTTT | CASSVPLGTGELFF
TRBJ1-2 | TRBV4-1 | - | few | TGCGCCAGCAGCCAAGGGACAGTTTCTTCCTATGGCTACACCTTC | CASSQGTVSSYGYTF
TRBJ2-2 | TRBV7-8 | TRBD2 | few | TGTGCCAGCAGCTCCAGTTGGAACGGGGGGGCGTATACCGGGGAGCTGTTTTTT | CASSSSWNGGAYTGELFF
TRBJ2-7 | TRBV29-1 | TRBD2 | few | TGCAGCGTTGTTTTAGCGGGGGCCAGAGTGTTTGAGCAGTACTTC | CSVVLAGARVFEQYF
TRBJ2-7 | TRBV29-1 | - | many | TGCAGCGTTGAATTGGCAGCCTACGAGCAGTACTTC | CSVELAAYEQYF
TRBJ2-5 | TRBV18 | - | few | TGTGCCAGCTCACCAGGGACAAAAAGGGAAGAGACCCAGTACTTC | CASSPGTKREETQYF
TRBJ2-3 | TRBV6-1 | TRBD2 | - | TGTGCCAGCAGGCGCTCTAGCGGGGGGCGCACAGATACGCAGTATTTT | CASRRSSGGRTDTQYF
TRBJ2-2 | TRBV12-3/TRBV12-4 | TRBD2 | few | TGTGCCAGCCCCAGCGGGGGGGATGGGGAGCTGTTTTTT | CASPSGGDGELFF
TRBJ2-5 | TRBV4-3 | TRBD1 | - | TGCGCCAGCAGCCCTCACCGAACAGGGGGTAAAGAGACCCAGTACTTC | CASSPHRTGGKETQYF
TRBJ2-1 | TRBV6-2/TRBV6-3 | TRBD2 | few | TGTGCCAGCAGTTGGGGTTATGGCGGGGGCTACAATGAGCAGTTCTTC | CASSWGYGGGYNEQFF
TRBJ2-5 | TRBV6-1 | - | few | TGTGCCAGCAGCCCCCGTGCCGTAGAGACCCAGTACTTC | CASSPRAVETQYF
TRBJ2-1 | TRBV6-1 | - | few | TGTGCCAGCAGTCCATTGTCGGGGGTGGGGAATGAGCAGTTCTTC | CASSPLSGVGNEQFF
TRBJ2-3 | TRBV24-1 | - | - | TGTGCCACCAGTGACCAAGACAGGCCGGAAGATACGCAGTATTTT | CATSDQDRPEDTQYF
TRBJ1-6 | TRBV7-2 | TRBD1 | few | TGTGCCAGCAGCTTAGACCCCGGGACAGAAACTTCACCCCTCCACTTT | CASSLDPGTETSPLHF
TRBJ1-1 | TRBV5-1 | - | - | TGCGCCAGCAGCTTGAGAACAGGGATATACACTGAAGCTTTCTTT | CASSLRTGIYTEAFF
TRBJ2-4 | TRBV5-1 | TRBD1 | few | TGCGCCAGCAGCCCCCTTCGGCCGGGACAGGGGAAAAACATTCAGTACTTC | CASSPLRPGQGKNIQYF
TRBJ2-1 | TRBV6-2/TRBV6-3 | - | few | TGTGCCAGCAGCCGCCTCCGGAGTGAGCAGTTCTTC | CASSRLRSEQFF
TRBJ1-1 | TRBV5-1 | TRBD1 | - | TGCGCCAGCAGCTTAACCAGGGGGTCCGAAGCTTTCTTT | CASSLTRGSEAFF
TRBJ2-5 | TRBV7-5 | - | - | TGTGTCCCTCTGCCACCTGCCCGTGAACAAAAGCGGGGGGGACAAGAGACCCAGTACTTC | CVPLPPAREQKRGGQETQYF
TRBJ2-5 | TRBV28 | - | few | TGTGCCAGCAGTTTCTCGGGACTTGGCCAAGAGACCCAGTACTTC | CASSFSGLGQETQYF
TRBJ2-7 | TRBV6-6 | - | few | TGTGCCAGCAGTTACGGCGGGCCCTGGGAGCAGTACTTC | CASSYGGPWEQYF
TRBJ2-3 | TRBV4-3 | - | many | TGCGCCAGCAGTCATTGGGACCACGCTGCGACAGATACGCAGTATTTT | CASSHWDHAATDTQYF
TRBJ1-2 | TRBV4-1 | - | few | TGCGCCAGCAGCCAACTCGATGGCTACACCTTC | CASSQLDGYTF
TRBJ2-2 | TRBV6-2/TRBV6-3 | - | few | TGTGCCAGCAGTTACTCGAGACCAGACACCCTTACCGGGGAGCTGTTTTTT | CASSYSRPDTLTGELFF
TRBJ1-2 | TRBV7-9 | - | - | TGTGCCAGCAGGGGTGGACGGGGCGATGGCTACACCTTC | CASRGGRGDGYTF